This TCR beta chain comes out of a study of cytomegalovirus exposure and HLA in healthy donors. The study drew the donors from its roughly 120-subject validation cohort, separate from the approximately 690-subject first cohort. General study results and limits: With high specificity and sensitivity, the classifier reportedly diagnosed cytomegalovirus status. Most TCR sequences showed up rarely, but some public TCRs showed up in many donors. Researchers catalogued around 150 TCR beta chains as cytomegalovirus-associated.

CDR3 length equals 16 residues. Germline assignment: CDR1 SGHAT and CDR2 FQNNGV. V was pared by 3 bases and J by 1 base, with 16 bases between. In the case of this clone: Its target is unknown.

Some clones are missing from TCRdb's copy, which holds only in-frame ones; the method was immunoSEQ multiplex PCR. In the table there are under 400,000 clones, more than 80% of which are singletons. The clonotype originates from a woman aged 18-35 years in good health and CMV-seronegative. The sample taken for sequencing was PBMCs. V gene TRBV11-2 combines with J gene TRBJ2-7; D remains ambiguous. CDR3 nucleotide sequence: TGTGCCAGCAGCTTTTTTCGGAGTAGCCAGTCCTACGAGCAGTACTTC. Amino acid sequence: CASSFFRSSQSYEQYF.